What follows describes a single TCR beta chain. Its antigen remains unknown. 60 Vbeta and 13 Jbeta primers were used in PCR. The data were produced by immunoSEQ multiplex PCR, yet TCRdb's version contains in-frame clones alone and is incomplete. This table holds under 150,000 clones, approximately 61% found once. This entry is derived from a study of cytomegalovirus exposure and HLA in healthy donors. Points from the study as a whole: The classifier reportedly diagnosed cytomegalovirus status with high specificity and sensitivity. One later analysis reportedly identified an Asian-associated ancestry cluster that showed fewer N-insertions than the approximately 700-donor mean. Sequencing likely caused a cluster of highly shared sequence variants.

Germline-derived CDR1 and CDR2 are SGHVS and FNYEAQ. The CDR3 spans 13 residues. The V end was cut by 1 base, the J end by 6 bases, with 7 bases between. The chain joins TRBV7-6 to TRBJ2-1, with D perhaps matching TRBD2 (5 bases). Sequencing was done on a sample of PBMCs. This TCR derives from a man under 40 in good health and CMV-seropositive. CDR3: CASSLVRGNEQFF. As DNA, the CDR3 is TGTGCCAGCAGCTTAGTACGGGGCAATGAGCAGTTCTTC.